These T cell receptor beta chains were read from a single sample in a study of cytomegalovirus exposure and HLA in healthy donors. Data came from immunoSEQ multiplex PCR; TCRdb stores just in-frame clones and leaves some out. This table holds 90,000 to 100,000 clones, approximately 93% found once. Sequenced: PBMCs. All receptors derive from a woman in her twenties or thirties in good health and CMV-seropositive. Each CDR3 is given with its conserved first and last residue. Each record gives: clone size, J gene, D gene, V gene, CDR3 DNA, CDR3 protein. A D gene is named only where the DNA matches it firmly. Expanded clones get a size class; other rows say once, few or many, or leave the size out.

.,TRBJ2-2,TRBD2,TRBV11-2,TGTGCCAGCAGCTTATTCCTAGCGGGAGCCGGGGAGCTGTTTTTT,CASSLFLAGAGELFF
.,TRBJ2-1,TRBD1,TRBV19,TGTGCCAGTAACTTCCGGGACAGAGCTCTCAATGAGCAGTTCTTC,CASNFRDRALNEQFF
.,TRBJ2-7,.,TRBV2,TGTGCCAGCAGTGAGACGACAGGTTGGGCCTACGAGCAGTACTTC,CASSETTGWAYEQYF
.,TRBJ2-1,.,TRBV5-6,TGTGCCAGCAGCTTGGTAGACAGGCGGACCTACAATGAGCAGTTCTTC,CASSLVDRRTYNEQFF
.,TRBJ2-5,TRBD2,TRBV30,TGTGCCTGGGGAAGCCCGGGACTAGCGGGGCTAGAACTGCTCCAAGAGACCCAGTACTTC,CAWGSPGLAGLELLQETQYF
.,TRBJ1-1,.,TRBV6-4,TGTGCCAGCAGTGTACGGCAGGGCACTGAAGCTTTCTTT,CASSVRQGTEAFF
.,TRBJ1-2,.,TRBV7-8,TGTGCCAGCAGCCAACGGGGACTGAAAGACTCTGGCTACACCTTC,CASSQRGLKDSGYTF
.,TRBJ2-7,TRBD2,TRBV28,TGTGCCAGCAGCCATCAAGGACTAGCGGAATACGAGCAGTACTTC,CASSHQGLAEYEQYF
.,TRBJ2-1,.,TRBV28,TGTGCCAGCAGCCCCGACAGGGTTAGCGGCCATATCTACAATGAGCAGTTCTTC,CASSPDRVSGHIYNEQFF
.,TRBJ1-1,TRBD1,TRBV29-1,TGCAGCGTAGCCGGGACAGGGTCGACTGAAGCTTTCTTT,CSVAGTGSTEAFF
.,TRBJ2-1,.,TRBV20-1,TGCAGTGCTAGGACTTCCGAGCAGTTCTTC,CSARTSEQFF
.,TRBJ1-1,TRBD1,TRBV5-1,TGCGCCAGCAGCAGGGGACAGGGGAACACTGAAGCTTTCTTT,CASSRGQGNTEAFF
.,TRBJ2-2,TRBD2,TRBV28,TGTGCCAGCAGTTTATATGCGGGAGCGGCGGCCGGGGAGCTGTTTTTT,CASSLYAGAAAGELFF
.,TRBJ2-1,.,TRBV7-3,TGTGCCAGCAGCCTCTCTTGGGCGCTGAATGAGCAGTTCTTC,CASSLSWALNEQFF
.,TRBJ2-7,TRBD1,TRBV19,TGTGCCAGTAGTATAGTGGGACAGGGAGGTATCTACGAGCAGTACTTC,CASSIVGQGGIYEQYF
.,TRBJ2-3,.,TRBV18,TGTGCCAGCTCACCCCTCGTTGGCTCAGATACGCAGTATTTT,CASSPLVGSDTQYF
.,TRBJ2-3,.,TRBV5-1,TGCGCCAGCAGCTTTGAAACTCCTGGGGGGATCGACGGCACAGATACGCAGTATTTT,CASSFETPGGIDGTDTQYF
.,TRBJ1-2,TRBD1,TRBV28,TGTGCCAGCAGTTTAGGGGGACAGGGTGGGTATGGCTACACCTTC,CASSLGGQGGYGYTF
.,TRBJ2-1,TRBD1,TRBV19,TGTGCCAGTAGGGGTGGGACAGCGAAAAATGAGCAGTTCTTC,CASRGGTAKNEQFF
.,TRBJ2-5,TRBD2,TRBV5-6,TGTGCCAGCAGCACACTGACCCCTAGCGGGAGCCCAGAGACCCAGTACTTC,CASSTLTPSGSPETQYF
.,TRBJ2-1,TRBD1,TRBV15,TGTGCCACCAGCAGAGATCTAGGTCGGGACAGGAACAATGAGCAGTTCTTC,CATSRDLGRDRNNEQFF
.,TRBJ2-1,TRBD2,TRBV10-3,TGTGCCATCAGTGAGGGGACTAGCGGGAGCCATGAGCAGTTCTTC,CAISEGTSGSHEQFF
.,TRBJ1-5,TRBD1,TRBV7-8,TGTGCCAGCAGCTCCTTTAGGCGACAGGGTAGCAATCAGCCCCAGCATTTT,CASSSFRRQGSNQPQHF
.,TRBJ1-1,TRBD1,TRBV29-1,TGCAGCGTTGTACTACCGGGACAGGGTGGAGTCCAGGCCACTGAAGCTTTCTTT,CSVVLPGQGGVQATEAFF
.,TRBJ1-5,TRBD1,TRBV28,TGTGCCAGCAGTTTACCGACAGGGATCAGCAATCAGCCCCAGCATTTT,CASSLPTGISNQPQHF
few,TRBJ2-3,.,TRBV5-1,TGCGCCAGCAGCTACGGACTCCTTAGCACAGATACGCAGTATTTT,CASSYGLLSTDTQYF
.,TRBJ2-1,TRBD2,TRBV13,TGTGCCAGCAGCTCAAAGCGGGAGGGTCCCTACAATGAGCAGTTCTTC,CASSSKREGPYNEQFF
.,TRBJ2-1,.,TRBV7-6,TGTGCCAGCAGCTTATCGGGCAATGAGCAGTTCTTC,CASSLSGNEQFF
.,TRBJ2-1,.,TRBV6-6,TGTGCCAGCAGTTACTCGGGGGCTAACAATGAGCAGTTCTTC,CASSYSGANNEQFF
once,TRBJ1-3,.,TRBV7-2,TGTGCCAGCAGCCAATTGCCCAGCTCTGGAAACACCATATATTTT,CASSQLPSSGNTIYF
.,TRBJ2-2,TRBD2,TRBV5-1,TGCGCCAGCAGCCGTCTAGCGGGAGGGCTCACCGGGGAGCTGTTTTTT,CASSRLAGGLTGELFF
.,TRBJ2-3,TRBD1,TRBV11-2,TGTGCCAGCAGCCCGTACCGACAGGGCAGCACAGATACGCAGTATTTT,CASSPYRQGSTDTQYF
.,TRBJ1-1,TRBD1,TRBV7-8,TGTGCCAGCAGCGAATACAGGGGGCGTCGGACTGAAGCTTTCTTT,CASSEYRGRRTEAFF
.,TRBJ2-7,.,TRBV4-1,TGCGCCAGCAGCCAAGATACTACTACCGACGAGCAGTACTTC,CASSQDTTTDEQYF
.,TRBJ2-1,TRBD1,TRBV28,TGTGCCAGCAGCCCTCAGGGGGTGGGTGAGCAGTTCTTC,CASSPQGVGEQFF
.,TRBJ1-1,.,TRBV30,TGTGCCTGGAGCGCACTGTCACGCCTCTTGAACACTGAAGCTTTCTTT,CAWSALSRLLNTEAFF